This T cell receptor (beta chain) stems from a study of cytomegalovirus exposure and HLA in healthy donors. Study results and limitations: In an earlier analysis, in fewer than 700 donors, most V segments appeared productive either ~87% or ~30% of the time.

This clone was seen more than once but under ten times. Its antigen remains unidentified. With 60 Vbeta and 13 Jbeta primers, the PCR was carried out. Assay used: immunoSEQ multiplex PCR; TCRdb lists only in-frame clones, some missing. The repertoire holds roughly 240,000 clones, about 85% seen once, with 0.2% to 0.25% in the top ten. Germline-derived CDR1 and CDR2 are MNHEY and SVGAGI. V gave up 6 bases and J gave up 6 bases, with 18 bases separating them. The CDR3 consists of 14 residues. This clonotype was obtained from a girl aged 2 to 9 in good health and CMV-seronegative. The sample was PBMCs. The rearrangement joins TRBV6-5 to TRBJ2-7; D possibly corresponds to TRBD1 (5 bases). CDR3 amino acids: CASSPDGQPPEQYF. Written as DNA, the CDR3 is TGTGCCAGCAGCCCCGATGGACAACCGCCCGAGCAGTACTTC.